This TCR beta chain derives from a study of blood T cell repertoires in COVID-19. Study as a whole: The origin of the acute and convalescent COVID-19 samples was the United States, Italy and Spain. The cDNA or gDNA used as material had been derived from T cells, B-cell-depleted T cells, or PBMCs.

The CDR3 covers 15 residues. V trimming: 5 bases; J trimming: 3 bases; junction bases outside the gene matches: 7. Germline V gene sequence: CDR1 MNHNY, CDR2 SVGAGI (reference sequence). Seattle patients were enrolled during active infection and followed longitudinally. As handled by the study authors: Scientists estimated how many nucleated cells there were by amplifying reference gene primers. Only in-frame clones appear in the TCRdb table, and some are missing; sequencing was by immunoSEQ multiplex PCR. V and J calls and clone size follow that table, whereas D and trimming were derived from the DNA. Here the sample spans around 55,000 clones, 80% to 90% being singletons.

This sequence joins TRBV6-6 and TRBJ1-5, with 7 positions matching TRBD1. The specimen sequenced was peripheral blood. The receptor was isolated from a middle-aged man with COVID-19, enrolled during active disease. The CDR3 protein is CASSPSTGPNQPQHF. DNA of the CDR3: TGTGCCAGCAGTCCATCGACAGGGCCCAATCAGCCCCAGCATTTT.